This T cell receptor (beta chain) was found in a study of blood T cell repertoires in COVID-19 (TCRdb year 2020). Study-wide context: The collaborator samples originated in the United States, Italy and Spain and spanned the acute and convalescent phases of COVID-19. The material from the prospective study consisted of cDNA or gDNA derived from T cells, B-cell-depleted T cells, or PBMCs. Subjects who had been exposed to COVID-19, were actively infected with it, or had recovered from it provided the deeply sampled blood TCRbeta repertoires that made up the dataset. A freely available public database, intended as a resource for researchers studying the immune response to SARS-CoV-2, is where the repertoires were released. Samples were obtained from the ongoing ImmuneRACE study (first 160 participants) and from over 1,000 subjects provided by 6 global collaborators. The sample metadata nearly always contained a de-identified subject ID, COVID-19 status, age in years and sex. HLA class I and class II types, where available, came from metadata supplied by the sample provider rather than from assay-based typing. Study-level results and caveats: The amount of clinical and demographic metadata varied by source and participant and was provided uncurated.

TCRbeta CDR3 regions were amplified from genomic DNA by means of the immunoSEQ Assay, a bias-controlled multiplex PCR. As for the original processing: Nucleated cell counts per sample were estimated from amplification of reference gene primers within the assay. Sequence reads were collapsed and filtered to measure the absolute abundance of every unique TCRbeta CDR3 rearrangement. For each sample, productive Simpson clonality was calculated as the square root of Simpson's diversity index over productive rearrangements. TCRdb re-hosts the immuneACCESS table, in-frame sequences only. Its copies lack some clones; in the studies checked, an unresolved V gene accounts for under half of them, and the cause for the rest is not known. V and J calls and clone size are given by that table; D and trimming were obtained from the DNA. Counted in this sample were around 300,000 clones; 86% of them appeared once. The ten biggest clones cover 2.5% to 3.5% of the sample.

V ends up 3 bases short and J 1 base short, with an unmatched junction base count of 6. The CDR3 sequence holds 15 residues, the cysteine and phenylalanine included. CDR3 DNA is the only sequence kept; it has 45 bases, read in frame from the first base. The CDR1 and CDR2 encoded by the germline V gene (reference sequence) are SGHNT and YYREEE. Whole blood was collected in K2EDTA tubes by collaborating institutions according to the institutions' own protocols. For TCRbeta analysis, collaborators shipped samples in one of three forms: frozen whole blood, isolated PBMCs, or DNA extracted from either of those sample types. In the case of this clone: Its antigen is not yet known. One base away there is no much larger clone; base qualities are not given.

Input material: peripheral blood. The TCR sequence derives from a woman aged 30 to 39 with active or convalescent COVID-19. The chain is encoded by TRBV5-4 joined to TRBJ1-2, with 7 bases in between that match TRBD1. The CDR3 here reads CASSSGTEGNYGYTF. The base sequence is TGTGCCAGCAGCTCCGGGACAGAGGGTAACTATGGCTACACCTTC.